This entry describes one TCR beta chain. The entry originates in a study of blood T cell repertoires in COVID-19. Study in general: Material from acute and convalescent COVID-19 was sourced from the United States, Italy and Spain. Sources were T cells, B-cell-depleted T cells, or PBMCs; the material itself was cDNA or gDNA.

CDR3 length equals 13 residues. CDR1 and CDR2 (germline): MRHNA, SNTAGT. The V end was cut by 4 bases, the J end by 0 bases, with 6 bases between. Source study methods: Reference gene primer amplification gave nucleated cell count estimates. Assay used: immunoSEQ multiplex PCR; TCRdb lists only in-frame clones, some missing. The DNA gave D and trimming, while V, J and clone size come from that table. Of a few hundred thousand clones listed, more than 70% are singletons. This chain connects TRBV6-4 to TRBJ1-1; D is undetermined. This clonotype was obtained from a man aged 40-49 years with acute or convalescent COVID-19. Sequenced: peripheral blood. The CDR3 region has the DNA TGTGCCAGCAGTGTGTCCGTGAACACTGAAGCTTTCTTT. Protein sequence: CASSVSVNTEAFF.